This TCR beta chain was recorded in a study of blood T cell repertoires in COVID-19 (dated by TCRdb to between 2020 and 2021). Regarding the complete study: Collaborator samples came from the United States, Italy and Spain and covered acute and convalescent phases of COVID-19. The prospective study material was composed of cDNA or gDNA derived from T cells, B-cell-depleted T cells, or PBMCs. Deeply sampled blood TCRbeta repertoires from subjects exposed to, actively infected with, or recovered from COVID-19 were included in the dataset. A freely available public database, intended as a resource for researchers studying the immune response to SARS-CoV-2, is where the repertoires were released. Samples came from the ongoing ImmuneRACE study (first 160 participants) plus 1,254 subjects from 6 global collaborators. A de-identified subject ID, COVID-19 status, age in years and sex were almost always included in the sample metadata. Where available, HLA class I and class II types were obtained from metadata supplied by the sample provider rather than from assay-based typing. General findings and caveats noted by the study authors: The amount of clinical and demographic metadata varied by source and participant and was provided uncurated.

TCRbeta CDR3 regions were amplified from genomic DNA using the immunoSEQ Assay, a bias-controlled multiplex PCR. The authors' pipeline ran thus. The number of nucleated cells in each sample was estimated by amplification of reference gene primers within the assay. Sequence reads were collapsed and filtered to measure the absolute abundance of every unique TCRbeta CDR3 rearrangement. Productive Simpson clonality was computed per sample as the square root of Simpson's diversity index over productive rearrangements. TCRdb re-hosts the immuneACCESS table, in-frame sequences only. Its copies lack some clones; in the studies checked, an unresolved V gene accounts for under half of them, and the cause for the rest is not known. Clone size and V and J calls were adopted from that table, with D and trimming inferred from the DNA. This sample lists around 170,000 clones; under 80% were detected once. Jointly, the top ten make up about 3% of the sample.

Collaborating institutions collected whole blood in K2EDTA tubes following their own protocols. For TCRbeta analysis, collaborators shipped samples as frozen whole blood, isolated PBMCs, or DNA extracted from either of those sample types. In regard to this clone: This clone's antigen is unknown. Base qualities are not provided; no much larger clone lies one nucleotide away.

The material sequenced was peripheral blood. This receptor was taken from a woman aged 80 or over with acute or convalescent COVID-19.

For the CDR3, the sequence is CASTPEVGRANKAFF. The sequenced DNA is TGTGCCAGCACTCCGGAGGTCGGACGAGCAAATAAAGCTTTCTTT. The sequence joins TRBV7-9 to TRBJ1-1, with the D gene not clear enough to name. For CDR1 and CDR2, the germline V gene (reference sequence) lists SEHNR and FQNEAQ. The CDR3, cysteine through phenylalanine, is 15 amino acids long. Left in the record is the CDR3 DNA by itself, 45 bases read in frame from the first base. Trimming costs V 7 bases and J 9 bases, and their ends lie 24 bases apart.